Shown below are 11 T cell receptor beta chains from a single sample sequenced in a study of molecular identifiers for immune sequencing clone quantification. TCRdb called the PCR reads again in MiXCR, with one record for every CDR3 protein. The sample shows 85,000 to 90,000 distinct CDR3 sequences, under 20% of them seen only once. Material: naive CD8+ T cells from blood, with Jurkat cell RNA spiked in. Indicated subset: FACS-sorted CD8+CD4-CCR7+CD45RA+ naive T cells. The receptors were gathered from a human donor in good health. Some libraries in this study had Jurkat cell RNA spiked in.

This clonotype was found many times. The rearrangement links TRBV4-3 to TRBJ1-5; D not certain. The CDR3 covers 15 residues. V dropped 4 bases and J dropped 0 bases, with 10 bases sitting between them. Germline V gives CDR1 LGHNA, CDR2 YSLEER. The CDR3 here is CASSPGINSNQPQHF. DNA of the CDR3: TGCGCCAGCAGCCCCGGGATAAATAGCAATCAGCCCCAGCATTTT.

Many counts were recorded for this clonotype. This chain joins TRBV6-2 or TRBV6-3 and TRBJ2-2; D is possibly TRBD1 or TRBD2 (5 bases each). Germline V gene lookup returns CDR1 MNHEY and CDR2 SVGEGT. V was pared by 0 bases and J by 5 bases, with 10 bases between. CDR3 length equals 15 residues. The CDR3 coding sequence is TGTGCCAGCAGTTACTCTGGGGGACGGACCGGGGAGCTGTTTTTT. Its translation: CASSYSGGRTGELFF.

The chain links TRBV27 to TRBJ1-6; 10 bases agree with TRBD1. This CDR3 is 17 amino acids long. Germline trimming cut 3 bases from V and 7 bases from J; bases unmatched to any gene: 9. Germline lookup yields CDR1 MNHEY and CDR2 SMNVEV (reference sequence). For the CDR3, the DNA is TGTGCCAGCAGTTTCTTACCCGGGACAGGGGCGAATTCACCCCTCCACTTT. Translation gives CASSFLPGTGANSPLHF.

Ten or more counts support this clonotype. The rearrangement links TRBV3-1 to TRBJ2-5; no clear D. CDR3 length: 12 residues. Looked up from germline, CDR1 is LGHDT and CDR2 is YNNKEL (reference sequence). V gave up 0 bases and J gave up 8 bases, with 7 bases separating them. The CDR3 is CASSQDKATQYF. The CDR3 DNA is TGTGCCAGCAGCCAAGATAAAGCTACCCAGTACTTC.

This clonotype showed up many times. CDR3 bases: TGTGCCAGCAGCTTACGTGGAGGGGGCCTCATCTACGAGCAGTACTTC. This translates into CASSLRGGGLIYEQYF. The V call is TRBV7-9, the J call TRBJ2-7; a weak D match, TRBD1 (7 bases). Deletions cut 2 bases from V and 3 bases from J, with 17 bases between. The CDR3 is 16 residues long. CDR1 is SEHNR, CDR2 FQNEAQ, per germline (reference sequence).

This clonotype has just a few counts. CDR3 protein: CASSLGGGAEAFF. The CDR3 DNA reads TGTGCCAGCAGCTTAGGGGGGGGCGCTGAAGCTTTCTTT. V usage is TRBV7-2 and J usage is TRBJ1-1; D might be TRBD1 (6 bases). The CDR3 totals 13 residues. The germline CDR1 and CDR2 sequences are SGHTA and FQGNSA. Trimming cost V 1 base and J 6 bases, with 9 bases left between them.

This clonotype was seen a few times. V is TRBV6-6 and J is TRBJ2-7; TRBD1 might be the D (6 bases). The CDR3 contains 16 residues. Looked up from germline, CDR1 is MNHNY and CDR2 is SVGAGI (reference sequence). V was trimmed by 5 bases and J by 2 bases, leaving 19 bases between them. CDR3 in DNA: TGTGCCAGCAGTAAGGGGGATTCGAGCGTGGCCTACGAGCAGTACTTC. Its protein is CASSKGDSSVAYEQYF.

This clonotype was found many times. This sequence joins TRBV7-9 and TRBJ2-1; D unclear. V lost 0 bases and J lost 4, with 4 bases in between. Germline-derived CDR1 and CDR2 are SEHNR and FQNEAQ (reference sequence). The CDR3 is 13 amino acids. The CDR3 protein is CASSLARYNEQFF. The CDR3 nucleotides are TGTGCCAGCAGCTTAGCTCGTTACAATGAGCAGTTCTTC.

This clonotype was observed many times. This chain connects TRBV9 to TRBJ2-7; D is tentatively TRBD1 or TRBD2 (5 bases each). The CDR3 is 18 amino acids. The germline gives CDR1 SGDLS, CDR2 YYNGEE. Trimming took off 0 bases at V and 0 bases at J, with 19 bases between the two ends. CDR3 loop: CASSVVSGRGASSYEQYF. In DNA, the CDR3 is TGTGCCAGCAGCGTAGTTTCGGGCCGAGGGGCGAGCTCCTACGAGCAGTACTTC.

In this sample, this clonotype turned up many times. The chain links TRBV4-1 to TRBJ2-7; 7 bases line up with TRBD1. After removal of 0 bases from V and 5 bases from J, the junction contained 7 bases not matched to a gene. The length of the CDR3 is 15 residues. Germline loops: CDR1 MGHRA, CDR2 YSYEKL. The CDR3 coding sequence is TGCGCCAGCAGCCAAGATCCGACAACAGGGGACGAGCAGTACTTC. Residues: CASSQDPTTGDEQYF.

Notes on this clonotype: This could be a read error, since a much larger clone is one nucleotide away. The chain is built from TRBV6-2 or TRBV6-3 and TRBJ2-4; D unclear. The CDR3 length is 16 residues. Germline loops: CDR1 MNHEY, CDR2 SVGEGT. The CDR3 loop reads CASSYYRGLAKNIRYF. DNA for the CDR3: TGTGCCAGCAGTTACTACAGAGGTTTAGCCAAAAACATTCGGTACTTC.